These T cell receptor beta chains were read from a single sample in a study of cytomegalovirus exposure and HLA in healthy donors. TCRdb's table, derived via immunoSEQ multiplex PCR, lists solely in-frame clones and lacks some. The data contain 85,000 to 90,000 clones, more than 65% of them singletons. Specimen: PBMCs. Receptors originate from a man aged 25 to 40 in good health and CMV-seronegative. The CDR3 runs from the conserved cysteine through the conserved F or W. A D gene is named only where the DNA matches it firmly. Clone size is stated in some rows and not others, as once, few, many or a class when expanded.

V	D	size	J	DNA	CDR3
TRBV2	-	-	TRBJ1-6	TGTGCCAGCAGAAGTCATGCGGATAATTCACCCCTCCACTTT	CASRSHADNSPLHF
TRBV27	TRBD1	-	TRBJ2-7	TGTGCCAGCGGACGGACAGGGAGCTACGAGCAGTACTTC	CASGRTGSYEQYF
TRBV29-1	TRBD1	-	TRBJ1-2	TGCAGCGTTGGAACAGGGGATGGCTACACCTTC	CSVGTGDGYTF
TRBV5-6	-	-	TRBJ2-7	TGTGCCAGCAGCTTGGCAGGGGAACAAATCGTGTGGGAGCAGTACTTC	CASSLAGEQIVWEQYF
TRBV6-1	TRBD2	-	TRBJ2-1	TGTGCCAGCACGGATGGGTTAGCGGGTAATGAGCAGTTCTTC	CASTDGLAGNEQFF
TRBV27	TRBD1	-	TRBJ1-1	TGTGCCAGCAGTTCACCCAGGGGGATTAACACTGAAGCTTTCTTT	CASSSPRGINTEAFF
TRBV7-8	-	-	TRBJ2-2	TGTGCCAGCAGCTTAGTTCGGACAGACACCGGGGAGCTGTTTTTT	CASSLVRTDTGELFF
TRBV30	-	-	TRBJ1-2	TGTGCCTGGAACATAAGGGGCAGGGGTGGCTACACCTTC	CAWNIRGRGGYTF
TRBV29-1	TRBD2	-	TRBJ2-2	TGCAGCGTTGAAGAGGGCGGGGGGAACACCGGGGAGCTGTTTTTT	CSVEEGGGNTGELFF
TRBV19	TRBD1	medium-sized	TRBJ1-4	TGTGCCAGTAGTAGGGGGACAGGGGATGAAAAACTGTTTTTT	CASSRGTGDEKLFF
TRBV9	TRBD1	few	TRBJ1-2	TGTGCCAGCAGCGCGGGACAGGCCCAGGGGTACTATGGCTACACCTTC	CASSAGQAQGYYGYTF
TRBV5-6	TRBD1	-	TRBJ1-3	TGTGCCAGCAGCCTGGGACAGTCCTCTGGAAACACCATATATTTT	CASSLGQSSGNTIYF
TRBV7-6	TRBD2	-	TRBJ2-5	TGTGCCAGCAGCCCGAGACTAGCGGGGGGCCCCGAGACCCAGTACTTC	CASSPRLAGGPETQYF
TRBV14	-	-	TRBJ2-1	TGTGCCAGCAGCCCAGAACTATACAATGAGCAGTTCTTC	CASSPELYNEQFF
TRBV2	-	-	TRBJ2-1	TGTGCCAGCACTGGAACAGGGGAGGTAGATGAGCAGTTCTTC	CASTGTGEVDEQFF
TRBV6-1	TRBD2	medium-sized	TRBJ2-3	TGTGCCAGCAGTGTGACTAGCGGGTCCCCAGATACGCAGTATTTT	CASSVTSGSPDTQYF
TRBV18	-	-	TRBJ1-1	TGTGCCAGCTCAACTGGGACAAACACTGAAGCTTTCTTT	CASSTGTNTEAFF
TRBV10-3	-	-	TRBJ2-2	TGTGCCATCAGTGAGTCGGCCAGGGGGAACACCGGGGAGCTGTTTTTT	CAISESARGNTGELFF
TRBV5-1	-	-	TRBJ2-1	TGCGCCAGCAGCTTGGAATTGAGGCAGCAGTTCTTC	CASSLELRQQFF
TRBV7-6	TRBD1	-	TRBJ1-1	TGTGCCGGCAGCTTAGCTTATCTCGGGACAGCAATAAACACTGAAGCTTTCTTT	CAGSLAYLGTAINTEAFF
TRBV28	TRBD2	-	TRBJ2-3	TGTGCCAGCAGTTCCTTCGGACTAGCGGGGGGCCCCTCGGATACGCAGTATTTT	CASSSFGLAGGPSDTQYF
TRBV19	-	-	TRBJ1-3	TGTGCCAGTAGTCCCCAAATGCGCAGGGGCTCCAGCTCTGGAAACACCATATATTTT	CASSPQMRRGSSSGNTIYF
TRBV29-1	-	-	TRBJ1-3	TGCAGCGTCTTCTCGAGCTCTGGAAACACCATATATTTT	CSVFSSSGNTIYF
TRBV28	-	-	TRBJ1-2	TGTGCCAGCTCAGTGGGGGCAATCAGCACCTATGGCTACACCTTC	CASSVGAISTYGYTF
TRBV4-2	TRBD2	-	TRBJ2-1	TGTGCCAGCAGCCAACTAACGACTAGCGGGGGGGACAATGAGCAGTTCTTC	CASSQLTTSGGDNEQFF
TRBV29-1	-	-	TRBJ2-5	TGCAGCGTTGACCGAGGGAACCAAGAGACCCAGTACTTC	CSVDRGNQETQYF
TRBV5-1	-	-	TRBJ1-1	TGCGCCAGCAGCTTTACCGGACAGAACACTGAAGCTTTCTTT	CASSFTGQNTEAFF
TRBV9	-	-	TRBJ1-1	TGTGCCAGCAGCGTAGGCGGGGGCTCTGAAGCTTTCTTT	CASSVGGGSEAFF
TRBV7-8	-	-	TRBJ1-2	TGTGCCAGCAGCCCGACAGTAAATACTAACTATGGCTACACCTTC	CASSPTVNTNYGYTF
TRBV6-1	-	few	TRBJ1-2	TGTGCCAGCAGTGTGGGGGGGGCGGACTATGGCTACACCTTC	CASSVGGADYGYTF
TRBV13	TRBD1	-	TRBJ1-3	TGTGCCAGCAGCTTAGGGACAGGGGCTGGAAACACCATATATTTT	CASSLGTGAGNTIYF
TRBV7-2	TRBD1	-	TRBJ1-2	TGTGCCAGCAGCCCTGACAGGGTGATTTCGAAAAACTATGGCTACACCTTC	CASSPDRVISKNYGYTF
TRBV10-1	-	-	TRBJ1-2	TGCGCCGAGCTGGGGGCCACGAAAAGGCCCGCCTATGGCTACACCTTC	CAELGATKRPAYGYTF
TRBV5-1	TRBD1	-	TRBJ1-5	TGCGCCAGCAGCCTGGGGACAGGTCGTGGGGCTCAGCCCCAGCATTTT	CASSLGTGRGAQPQHF
TRBV6-1	-	-	TRBJ2-7	TGTGCCAGCAGTGTGGCCCTAGACAGCTCCTACGAGCAGTACTTC	CASSVALDSSYEQYF
TRBV18	TRBD1	-	TRBJ1-6	TGTGCCAGCTCACCCAAACAGGGGTCGACGGGATCACCCCTCCACTTT	CASSPKQGSTGSPLHF
TRBV19	-	-	TRBJ2-7	TGTGCCAGTAGTAACGCGGAGAACTACGAGCAGTACTTC	CASSNAENYEQYF
TRBV9	TRBD1	once	TRBJ1-1	TGTGCCAGCAGCGCGGGACAGACAAACACTGAAGCTTTCTTT	CASSAGQTNTEAFF
TRBV5-1	-	-	TRBJ1-6	TGCGCCAGCAGCTTGGTCCCAGGGGAAGCGGGAAATTCACCCCTCCACTTT	CASSLVPGEAGNSPLHF
TRBV5-1	-	-	TRBJ2-3	TGCGCCAGCAGCTTGGCGAGGATTACAGATACGCAGTATTTT	CASSLARITDTQYF